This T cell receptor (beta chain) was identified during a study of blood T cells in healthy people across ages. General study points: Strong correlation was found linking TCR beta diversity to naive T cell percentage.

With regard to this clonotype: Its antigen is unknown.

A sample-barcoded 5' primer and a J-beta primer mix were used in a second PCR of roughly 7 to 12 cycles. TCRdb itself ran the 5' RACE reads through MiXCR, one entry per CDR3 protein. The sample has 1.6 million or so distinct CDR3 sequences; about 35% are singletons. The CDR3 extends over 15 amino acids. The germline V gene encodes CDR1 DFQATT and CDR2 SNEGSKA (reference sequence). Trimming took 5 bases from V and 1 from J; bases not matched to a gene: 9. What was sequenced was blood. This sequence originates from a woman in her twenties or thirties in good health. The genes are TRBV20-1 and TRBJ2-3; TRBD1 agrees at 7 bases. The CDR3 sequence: CSALNRGVGTDTQYF. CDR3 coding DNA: TGCAGTGCTCTGAACAGGGGAGTTGGCACAGATACGCAGTATTTT.